The next 10 T cell receptor beta chains were all read from a single sample in a study of cytomegalovirus exposure and HLA in healthy donors. Assay: immunoSEQ multiplex PCR; the TCRdb copy retains only in-frame clones and omits some. The data hold 140,000 to 150,000 clones, with around 93% observed a single time. The specimen was PBMCs. The receptors derive from a man between 18 and 35 years old in good health and CMV-seropositive.

The chain has TRBV15 and TRBJ2-3, with 10 positions matching TRBD2. V dropped 4 bases and J dropped 1; count of bases not matched to a gene: 14. CDR3 length equals 19 residues. The germline V gene encodes CDR1 LNHNV and CDR2 YYDKDF (reference sequence). The CDR3 loop reads CATSTNRLWLAGGTDTQYF. The DNA for the CDR3 is TGTGCCACCAGCACCAACCGGTTGTGGCTAGCGGGGGGCACAGATACGCAGTATTTT. Full variable domain (missing parts from reference TRBV15 and TRBJ2-3): DAMVIQNPRYQVTQFGKPVTLSCSQTLNHNVMYWYQQKSSQAPKLLFHYYDKDFNNEADTPDNFQSRRPNTSFCFLDIRSPGLGDTAMYLCATSTNRLWLAGGTDTQYFGPGTRLTVL.

The chain is built from TRBV27 and TRBJ2-2, with 9 bases that match TRBD2. CDR3 length: 15 amino acids. V trimming: 1 base; J trimming: 6 bases; junction bases outside the gene matches: 3. Germline CDR1 and CDR2: MNHEY and SMNVEV (reference sequence). Here the CDR3 reads CASSLLAGVSGELFF. The CDR3 nucleotides are TGTGCCAGCAGTTTATTAGCGGGAGTCTCCGGGGAGCTGTTTTTT.

The chain employs TRBV7-9 and TRBJ2-3; D gene uncertain. This CDR3 has 14 residues. Trimming pared 4 bases from V and 0 bases from J, leaving 8 bases between. Germline V gene data show CDR1 as SEHNR and CDR2 as FQNEAQ (reference sequence). The DNA for the CDR3 is TGTGCCAGCAGCTGGAGCAGCAGCACAGATACGCAGTATTTT. Translation gives CASSWSSSTDTQYF.

J is TRBJ2-3 and V is TRBV28; possible D gene TRBD1, 5 bases. Germline-derived CDR1 and CDR2 are MDHEN and SYDVKM. This CDR3 has 12 amino acids. Deletions cut 6 bases from V and 4 bases from J, with 8 bases between. This chain's CDR3 is CASRPTADTQYF. The CDR3 bases are TGTGCCAGCAGACCGACAGCAGATACGCAGTATTTT. Drawing the rest from reference TRBV28 and TRBJ2-3, the complete variable domain is DVKVTQSSRYLVKRTGEKVFLECVQDMDHENMFWYRQDPGLGLRLIYFSYDVKMKEKGDIPEGYSVSREKKERFSLILESASTNQTSMYLCASRPTADTQYFGPGTRLTVL.

V gene TRBV5-1 combines with J gene TRBJ1-4; TRBD1 matches at 7 bases. CDR3 size: 14 residues. Germline assignment: CDR1 SGHRS and CDR2 YFSETQ. With V trimmed by 4 bases and J by 8 bases, 8 bases remained unmatched. The CDR3 DNA is TGCGCCAGCAGCCCGGGACAGTTGGGGGAAAAACTGTTTTTT. Translation: CASSPGQLGEKLFF. The whole variable domain, filled in from reference TRBV5-1 and TRBJ1-4, reads KAGVTQTPRYLIKTRGQQVTLSCSPISGHRSVSWYQQTPGQGLQFLFEYFSETQRNKGNFPGRFSGRQFSNSRSEMNVSTLELGDSALYLCASSPGQLGEKLFFGSGTQLSVL.

CDR3 nucleotides: TGTGCCTGGAGCGAGAACAGGGGGACTGAAGCTTTCTTT. Amino acids: CAWSENRGTEAFF. V gene TRBV30 combines with J gene TRBJ1-1; 8 nucleotides match TRBD1. The ends lost 3 bases at V and 5 bases at J; junction bases unmatched: 5. The CDR3 extends over 13 amino acids. CDR1 is GTSNPN and CDR2 is SVGIG in the germline V gene (reference sequence).

Turning to this clone: The same CDR3 is also encoded by other DNA sequences in this sample. The V gene is TRBV18, the J gene TRBJ2-7; D is uncertain. Per the germline V gene, CDR1 is KGHSH and CDR2 is LQKENI. With 3 bases removed from V and 2 bases from J, the gap between germline ends came to 5 bases. This CDR3 has 12 amino acids. This CDR3 is CASSPPTYEQYF. CDR3 coding DNA: TGTGCCAGCTCACCCCCTACCTACGAGCAGTACTTC. Drawing the rest from reference TRBV18 and TRBJ2-7, the complete variable domain is NAGVMQNPRHLVRRRGQEARLRCSPMKGHSHVYWYRQLPEEGLKFMVYLQKENIIDESGMPKERFSAEFPKEGPSILRIQQVVRGDSAAYFCASSPPTYEQYFGPGTRLTVT.

The chain carries TRBV6-6 and TRBJ2-7, with a tentative D call TRBD1 (5 bases). The CDR3 totals 13 residues. The germline V gene encodes CDR1 MNHNY and CDR2 SVGAGI (reference sequence). V was shortened by 7 bases and J by 1 base, with 11 bases between the two germline ends. DNA of the CDR3: TGTGCCAGCAAGGGGTCAAATTCCTACGAGCAGTACTTC. Translating it yields CASKGSNSYEQYF.

This rearrangement joins TRBV2 to TRBJ2-1, with 9 bases that match TRBD2. Germline V lookup: CDR1 SNHLY, CDR2 FYNNEI. Trimming at V came to 8 bases and at J to 9 bases, leaving 8 bases not matched to a gene. CDR3 length: 13 amino acids. CDR3 coding DNA: TGTGCCAGCGGGTTAGCGGGAGCGGTTGAGCAGTTCTTC. Translating gives CASGLAGAVEQFF.

This clone was counted once. V is TRBV10-3 and J is TRBJ2-3; the D is unclear. CDR3 size: 13 residues. Germline V gene lookup returns CDR1 ENHRY and CDR2 SYGVKD. V lost 4 bases and J 4 bases, leaving 9 bases between the germline ends. The CDR3 region is CAISAKSADTQYF. For the CDR3, the DNA is TGTGCCATCAGTGCCAAGAGCGCAGATACGCAGTATTTT.